A single sample is the source of the 6 T cell receptor beta chains below, sequenced in a study of T cell changes during pregnancy in multiple sclerosis. Clones were read by immunoSEQ multiplex PCR, and TCRdb kept only the in-frame ones, dropping some. The table includes 70,000 to 90,000 clones, about 90% detected once. The sequencing here drew on PBMCs, taken in the first trimester of pregnancy. The source is a female donor in good health, serving as a control in a pregnancy study. Some clones in this sample may be carry-over from other donors' samples.

This clone is a singleton in its sample. The gene calls are TRBV19 and TRBJ2-7, with D perhaps TRBD2 (5 bases). CDR1 LNHDA and CDR2 SQIVND come from the germline V gene (reference sequence). This CDR3 is 14 amino acids long. Trimming removed 4 bases from V and 0 bases from J, with 10 bases in between. In DNA, the CDR3 is TGTGCCAGTAGTACGCGAGGGAGCTCCTACGAGCAGTACTTC. This sequence encodes CASSTRGSSYEQYF.

This clone was observed once. The chain has TRBV7-9 and TRBJ2-7; D possibly corresponds to TRBD2 (5 bases). Trimming took 4 bases from V and 3 from J, leaving 10 bases between them. This CDR3 has 13 amino acids. In germline, CDR1 is SEHNR, CDR2 FQNEAQ (reference sequence). As DNA, the CDR3 is TGTGCCAGCAGCTCGTTCCGGGACTACGAGCAGTACTTC. Protein sequence: CASSSFRDYEQYF.

This sequence joins TRBV7-2 and TRBJ2-1; D gene ambiguous. Trimming shortened V by 1 base and J by 9 bases, and 7 bases separated the two germline ends. This CDR3 has 12 residues. Germline V CDR1 and CDR2: SGHTA, FQGNSA. The CDR3 region is CASSLGRVEQFF. The CDR3 region has the DNA TGTGCCAGCAGCTTAGGTCGAGTTGAGCAGTTCTTC.

The CDR3 reads CASSQDGDTQYF. The CDR3 region has the DNA TGCGCCAGCAGCCAAGACGGAGATACGCAGTATTTT. The chain combines TRBV4-1 with TRBJ2-3; D is undetermined. CDR1 and CDR2 from the germline V gene are MGHRA and YSYEKL. The CDR3 is made up of 12 amino acids. V was cut by 0 bases and J by 5 bases, with 3 bases left in between.

The chain couples TRBV14 to TRBJ2-1; 7 bases are shared with TRBD2. In germline, CDR1 is SGHDN, CDR2 FVKESK. The CDR3 totals 15 residues. Germline trimming cut 2 bases from V and 8 bases from J; bases unmatched to any gene: 9. CDR3 DNA: TGTGCCAGCAGCCAACAATACGGGGGGATGGATGAGCAGTTCTTC. Protein product: CASSQQYGGMDEQFF.

The V gene is TRBV4-1, the J gene TRBJ2-3; tentatively, D is TRBD2 (7 bases). Per the germline V gene, CDR1 is MGHRA and CDR2 is YSYEKL. V lost 4 bases and J 2 bases, leaving 13 bases between the germline ends. The CDR3 extends over 15 amino acids. CDR3 sequence reads: CASSPGGQFTDTQYF. The CDR3 DNA sequence: TGCGCCAGCAGCCCGGGGGGCCAGTTCACAGATACGCAGTATTTT.